The T cell receptor (beta chain) under discussion was sequenced for a study of T cell responses to AZD1222 COVID-19 vaccine (dated by TCRdb to the early 2020s). For context, the study as a whole: AZD1222 recipients whose second dose came at about 4 weeks and those whose second dose came at about 12 weeks were combined into one group, since spike-specific TCR depth and breadth did not differ between the two schedules. A total of roughly 240 trial participants underwent TCR sequencing, of whom some 210 received two doses of AZD1222 and about 25 received two doses of the MenACWY control vaccine. Trial participants were enrolled by age into 18-55, 56-69 and 70-plus year subgroups, with roughly 160, 29 and 62 TCR-sequenced participants respectively. What the research found in general, with its limitations: Because no day 14 peak-response samples were available, repertoires were characterized only after the peak T cell response. Reportedly, almost half of the unique spike-specific TCRs recognized epitopes lying outside the regions that are mutated in the B.1.351 and B.1.1.7 variants. The 56-69-year group was small, and its depth increase did not reach significance, likely because of low power. Most participants were white British and females outnumbered males, and the authors suggested that clonal diversity may have been underestimated. The whole spike protein was spanned by vaccine-associated CD4 TCRs, and dominant responses were seen in regions 160-218 and 743-854. After two AZD1222 doses, both the breadth and the depth of spike-specific TCRs were significantly higher than at day 0 and than in MenACWY recipients. Conclusions about previously exposed vaccinees are limited, since just five or six AZD1222 recipients were seropositive for SARS-CoV-2 at baseline.

The sample's time point label, decoded: baseline before first vaccination. Vaccinee samples were obtained from the UK trials COV001 and COV002, which included a single-blind randomized controlled phase 2/3 trial of AZD1222 (ChAdOx1 nCoV-19) in healthy adults. Trial participant PBMC samples were collected at day 0 and day 28 after the second dose for TCRbeta chain sequencing. At the junction V is shortened by 0 bases and J by 4 bases; bases outside the gene matches: 3. As encoded in the germline V gene (reference sequence), CDR1 is MNHEY while CDR2 is SMNVEV. Including cysteine and phenylalanine, the CDR3 has 15 amino acids. Only CDR3 DNA is held: 45 bases, read in frame from base 1. The CDR3 regions of human TCRbeta chains were analyzed by immunosequencing. Processing in the source paper ran as follows. TCRs in the repertoires were compared against a reference library of SARS-CoV-2-specific TCRs that had been generated with the MIRA antigen-specificity platform. Breadth meant the fraction of unique TCRs that were SARS-CoV-2-associated, whereas depth meant the fraction of total T cells that were SARS-CoV-2-associated. Using the MIRA data, each spike-specific TCR was assigned both to the spike region to which the TCR was reactive and to a CD4 or CD8 class. Log10-transformed breadth and depth values were compared by one-way ANOVA with Sidak's multiple comparisons tests. Entries here come from immuneACCESS through TCRdb and include only in-frame sequences with V and J called. Some clones fail to appear in such tables; in the studies checked, an unresolved V gene covers under half of the shortfall, and the cause of the remainder is unknown. V, J and clone size are taken as reported in that table, and D and trimming were inferred from the DNA itself. The sample table contains approximately 92,000 clones; only one count was recorded for approximately 90% of them. Around 3.1% of the sample belongs to the ten largest clones.

In regard to this clone: No antigen is known for it. No qualities accompany the bases; no much larger clone lies one base away.

This material consisted of peripheral blood, taken on day 0 of AZD1222 vaccination. Recombination joined TRBV27 with TRBJ2-1, and 7 bases in between align with TRBD2. The receptor's source is an adult in good health. The CDR3 corresponds to CASSLSTGGYNEQFF. The base sequence is TGTGCCAGCAGTTTATCAACGGGGGGATACAATGAGCAGTTCTTC.